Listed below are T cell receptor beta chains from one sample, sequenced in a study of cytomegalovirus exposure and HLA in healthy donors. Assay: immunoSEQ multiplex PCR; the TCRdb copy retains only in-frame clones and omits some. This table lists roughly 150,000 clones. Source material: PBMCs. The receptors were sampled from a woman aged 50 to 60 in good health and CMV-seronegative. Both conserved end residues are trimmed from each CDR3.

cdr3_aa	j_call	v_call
ASSLTGARQTQY	TRBJ2-5	TRBV28
ASSRGGPGELF	TRBJ2-2	TRBV6-5
ASSLEQLQPQH	TRBJ1-5	TRBV11-2
ASSLTGTGAHEQY	TRBJ2-7	TRBV4-2
ASSLDGQGAGGNTIY	TRBJ1-3	TRBV5-1
ASSIEARGWTEAF	TRBJ1-1	TRBV19
ASSPTGMNTEAF	TRBJ1-1	TRBV18
ASSFSGFSYEQY	TRBJ2-7	TRBV5-1
ASSQGSRLAYEQY	TRBJ2-7	TRBV4-3
ASSSPTHGRESSYEQY	TRBJ2-7	TRBV9
ASSLPRGASTDTQY	TRBJ2-3	TRBV5-6
ASSRDRAGNTIY	TRBJ1-3	TRBV9
ASSFGGRLETQY	TRBJ2-5	TRBV7-3
ASSLQVLNQPQH	TRBJ1-5	TRBV28
ASSSLDSLNYGYT	TRBJ1-2	TRBV7-9
ASSLASTSQENQY	TRBJ2-5	TRBV7-9
ASSSGLVEKLF	TRBJ1-4	TRBV28
ASSYQDRGINEQY	TRBJ2-7	TRBV6-5
ASSVTGHQETQY	TRBJ2-5	TRBV9
ASSRRDRGETQY	TRBJ2-5	TRBV5-4
ASSSAGTGGAGEYGYT	TRBJ1-2	TRBV28
ASSPSQGNYGYT	TRBJ1-2	TRBV27
ASSATLGTGGKNEQF	TRBJ2-1	TRBV6-1